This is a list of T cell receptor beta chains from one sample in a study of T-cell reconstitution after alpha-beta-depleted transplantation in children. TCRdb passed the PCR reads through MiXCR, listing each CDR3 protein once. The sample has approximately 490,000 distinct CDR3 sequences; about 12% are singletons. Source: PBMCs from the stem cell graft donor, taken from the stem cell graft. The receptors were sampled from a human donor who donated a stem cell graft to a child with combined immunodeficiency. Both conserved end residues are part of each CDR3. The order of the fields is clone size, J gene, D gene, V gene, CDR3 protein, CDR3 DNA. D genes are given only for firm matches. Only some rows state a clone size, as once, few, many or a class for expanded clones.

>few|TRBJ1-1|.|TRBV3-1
CASSQDREFYTEAFF
TGTGCCAGCAGCCAAGATCGCGAGTTTTACACTGAAGCTTTCTTT
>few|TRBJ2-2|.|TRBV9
CASSALRETGELFF
TGTGCCAGCAGCGCCCTCAGGGAGACCGGGGAGCTGTTTTTT
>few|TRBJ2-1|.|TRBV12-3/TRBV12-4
CASSLFHPSSAHNEQFF
TGTGCCAGCAGTTTATTCCACCCTAGCTCAGCCCACAATGAGCAGTTCTTC
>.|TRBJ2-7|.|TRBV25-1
CASSRRGNEQYF
TGTGCCAGCAGTAGAAGGGGGAACGAGCAGTACTTC
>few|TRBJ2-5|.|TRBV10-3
CAISESSYLEETQYF
TGTGCCATCAGTGAGTCCAGCTACCTAGAAGAGACCCAGTACTTC
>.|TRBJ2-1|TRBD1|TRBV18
CASSSRDRAYNEQFF
TGTGCCAGCTCATCCCGGGACAGGGCCTACAATGAGCAGTTCTTC
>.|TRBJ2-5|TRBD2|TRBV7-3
CASSLQAGDQETQYF
TGTGCCAGCAGCTTACAGGCGGGAGATCAAGAGACCCAGTACTTC
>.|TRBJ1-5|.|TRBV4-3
CASILQGRVRRQPQHF
TGCGCCAGCATCCTCCAAGGGAGAGTAAGGCGTCAGCCCCAGCATTTT
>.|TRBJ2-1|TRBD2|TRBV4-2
CASSLAQPWTPGGNEQFF
TGTGCCAGCAGCCTTGCGCAACCGTGGACGCCCGGGGGGAATGAGCAGTTCTTC
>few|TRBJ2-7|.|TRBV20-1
CSARDLGAYEQYF
TGCAGTGCTAGAGATCTGGGGGCCTACGAGCAGTACTTC
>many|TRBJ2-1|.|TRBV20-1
CSALPLWQGYNEQFF
TGCAGTGCCCTGCCCCTCTGGCAGGGTTACAATGAGCAGTTCTTC
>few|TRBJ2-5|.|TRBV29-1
CSVTPLAETQYF
TGCAGCGTGACTCCCTTAGCAGAGACCCAGTACTTC
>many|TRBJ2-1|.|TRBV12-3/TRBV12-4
CASSLDEGSLGNEQFF
TGTGCCAGCAGTTTAGATGAGGGATCCCTTGGAAATGAGCAGTTCTTC
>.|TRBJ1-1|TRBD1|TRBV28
CASITNDRGWTEAFF
TGTGCCAGCATCACTAACGACAGGGGATGGACTGAAGCTTTCTTT
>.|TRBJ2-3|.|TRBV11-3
CASSLDQIATQYF
TGTGCCAGCAGCTTAGATCAGATAGCGACGCAGTATTTT
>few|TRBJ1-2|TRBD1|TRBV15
CATSRDRMWTGTNGYTF
TGTGCCACCAGCAGAGATCGAATGTGGACAGGGACCAATGGCTACACCTTC